This passage covers 32 T cell receptor beta chains from one sample sequenced in a study of naive CD8 T cells in extremely preterm neonates. Without labor or membrane rupture, elective cesareans at roughly 35-43 weeks supplied term cord blood. TCRdb's table, derived via immunoSEQ multiplex PCR, lists solely in-frame clones and lacks some. This table holds about 7,500 clones, around 98% found once. Sequenced sample: naive CD8+ T cells from cord blood. Every receptor here comes from a newborn in good health.

The chain has TRBV2 and TRBJ1-4; a weak D match, TRBD1 (6 bases). Deletions cut 3 bases from V and 5 bases from J, with 10 bases between. Germline lookup yields CDR1 SNHLY and CDR2 FYNNEI. The CDR3 runs 14 residues. The CDR3 sequence is CASSDQDRNEKLFF. In DNA, the CDR3 is TGTGCCAGCAGTGACCAGGACAGAAATGAAAAACTGTTTTTT.

This chain links TRBV7-2 with TRBJ1-1, with a weak D call TRBD1 (6 bases). V lost 7 bases to trimming and J lost 1 base, with 16 bases between them. Germline CDR1 reads SGHTA; CDR2 reads FQGNSA. The CDR3 has 15 amino acids. As DNA, the CDR3 is TGTGCCAGCACCTCAGGGGAGGGGGGGAACACTGAAGCTTTCTTT. Translating gives CASTSGEGGNTEAFF.

The genes are TRBV4-1 and TRBJ1-1; D is ambiguous. V was cut by 1 base and J by 7 bases, with 13 bases left in between. The CDR3 spans 14 residues. The germline V gene has CDR1 MGHRA and CDR2 YSYEKL. The CDR3 DNA follows: TGCGCCAGCAGCCAAGGTGAGGCGGACTTTGAAGCTTTCTTT. Protein product: CASSQGEADFEAFF.

The CDR3 region has the DNA TGTGCCAGCAGCGTAGAGTTAGGGGCGCGGGAGCAGTACTTC. This translates into CASSVELGAREQYF. V is TRBV9 and J is TRBJ2-7; the D gene is possibly TRBD1 (5 bases). Trimming cost V 0 bases and J 7 bases, with 14 bases left between them. Looked up from germline, CDR1 is SGDLS and CDR2 is YYNGEE. The CDR3 has 14 amino acids.

The chain joins TRBV10-3 to TRBJ1-4; 8 nucleotides line up with TRBD1. Germline CDR1 reads ENHRY; CDR2 reads SYGVKD. The CDR3 has 13 residues. V dropped 6 bases and J dropped 7; count of bases not matched to a gene: 4. CDR3 sequence reads: CAISPDRGEKLFF. The CDR3 DNA sequence: TGTGCCATCAGCCCTGACAGGGGTGAAAAACTGTTTTTT.

The genes are TRBV11-2 and TRBJ2-5, with D maybe TRBD2 (6 bases). The germline CDR1 and CDR2 sequences are SGHAT and FQNNGV. Trimming stripped 1 base from V and 1 base from J, with 10 bases between. This CDR3 has 15 residues. In DNA, the CDR3 is TGTGCCAGCAGCTTAGGACTAGGCATCCAAGAGACCCAGTACTTC. Translating it yields CASSLGLGIQETQYF.

The gene calls are TRBV6-1 and TRBJ2-5; D not certain. Trimming pared 2 bases from V and 5 bases from J, leaving 12 bases between. Germline CDR1 and CDR2: MNHNS and SASEGT. The CDR3 is 14 amino acids. The CDR3 loop reads CASSEYLYGETQYF. DNA of the CDR3: TGTGCCAGCAGTGAATACCTTTACGGGGAGACCCAGTACTTC.

This chain links TRBV13 with TRBJ1-4; D might be TRBD1 (6 bases). The germline gives CDR1 PRHDT, CDR2 FYEKMQ (reference sequence). CDR3 length equals 14 residues. Trimming stripped 5 bases from V and 8 bases from J, with 15 bases between. The DNA of the CDR3 is TGTGCCAGCAGCCCCCCGGACAGAAAAGAAAAACTGTTTTTT. Translated, it gives CASSPPDRKEKLFF. The variable domain in full, completed from reference TRBV13 and TRBJ1-4, reads AAGVIQSPRHLIKEKRETATLKCYPIPRHDTVYWYQQGPGQDPQFLISFYEKMQSDKGSIPDRFSAQQFSDYHSELNMSSLELGDSALYFCASSPPDRKEKLFFGSGTQLSVL.

The J gene is TRBJ2-5, the V gene TRBV30; TRBD2 agrees at 9 bases. Germline V gene sequence: CDR1 GTSNPN, CDR2 SVGIG (reference sequence). V was pared by 4 bases and J by 1 base, with 1 base of the junction left unmatched. The CDR3 runs to 13 residues. CDR3 sequence (DNA): TGTGCCTGGACTAGCGGGGCCCAAGAGACCCAGTACTTC. It encodes CAWTSGAQETQYF.

The V call is TRBV27, the J call TRBJ1-2, with D hard to call. There are 13 residues in the CDR3. Per the germline V gene, CDR1 is MNHEY and CDR2 is SMNVEV (reference sequence). V gave up 2 bases and J gave up 5 bases, with 9 bases separating them. This CDR3 is CASSLATGYGYTF. The CDR3 DNA sequence: TGTGCCAGCAGTTTAGCTACGGGGTATGGCTACACCTTC.

The rearrangement joins TRBV30 to TRBJ2-1; D is ambiguous. Trimming stripped 2 bases from V and 3 bases from J, with 5 bases between. The CDR3 totals 12 residues. Germline V gene sequence: CDR1 GTSNPN, CDR2 SVGIG (reference sequence). The DNA for the CDR3 is TGTGCCTGGAGTCAAAACTACAATGAGCAGTTCTTC. Translation gives CAWSQNYNEQFF.

The rearrangement joins TRBV6-5 to TRBJ1-2; no definite D call. The CDR3 spans 14 residues. Germline V lookup: CDR1 MNHEY, CDR2 SVGAGI. Between the trimmed V and J ends, which lost 2 bases and 0 bases, there was a span of 7 bases. The CDR3 coding sequence is TGTGCCAGCAGTTACGCGGCGGCTAACTATGGCTACACCTTC. Translation gives CASSYAAANYGYTF.

CDR3 bases: TGCGCCAGCAGCCAAGTTCCCCTAGCGGGGTCCACAGATACGCAGTATTTT. It encodes CASSQVPLAGSTDTQYF. The chain has TRBV4-1 and TRBJ2-3; 9 positions agree with TRBD2. V lost 1 base to trimming and J lost 2 bases; unmatched junction nucleotides: 7. CDR1 and CDR2 from the germline V gene are MGHRA and YSYEKL. The CDR3 contains 17 residues.

This sequence joins TRBV4-1 and TRBJ1-2; the match to TRBD1 covers 7 bases. Germline V CDR1 and CDR2: MGHRA, YSYEKL. The CDR3 loop spans 14 amino acids. V lost 0 bases and J lost 4; bases outside the gene matches: 2. The CDR3 sequence: CASSQETGSYGYTF. The CDR3 bases are TGCGCCAGCAGCCAAGAGACAGGGAGCTATGGCTACACCTTC.

This clone was counted between two and nine times. This rearrangement joins TRBV7-2 to TRBJ2-1, with TRBD1 matching over 7 bases. The trim removed 6 bases at V and 6 bases at J, leaving 8 bases unmatched. The CDR3 is 14 amino acids. The germline V gene encodes CDR1 SGHTA and CDR2 FQGNSA. Here the CDR3 reads CASSRYTGANEQFF. The CDR3 DNA reads TGTGCCAGCAGTCGATACACAGGGGCCAATGAGCAGTTCTTC.

This clone has only one observation. In nucleotides, the CDR3 is TGCGCCAGCAAGGGTATAGGGGATATCTATGGCTACACCTTC. Translated: CASKGIGDIYGYTF. The rearrangement links TRBV10-2 to TRBJ1-2; a possible D gene is TRBD1 (5 bases). The V and J ends lost 7 bases and 4 bases respectively, with 16 bases between them. The CDR3 covers 14 residues. In germline, CDR1 is WSHSY, CDR2 SAAADI.

This chain joins TRBV2 and TRBJ2-3, with 13 bases matching TRBD2. The length of the CDR3 is 18 residues. In germline, CDR1 is SNHLY, CDR2 FYNNEI. V trimming: 3 bases; J trimming: 4 bases; junction bases outside the gene matches: 10. The CDR3: CASSEVGELAGGPDTQYF. The CDR3 coding sequence is TGTGCCAGCAGTGAGGTTGGGGAACTAGCGGGGGGGCCAGATACGCAGTATTTT.

The chain combines TRBV7-3 with TRBJ1-2; 10 bases match TRBD1. The trim removed 5 bases at V and 3 bases at J, leaving 6 bases unmatched. Germline V gene sequence: CDR1 SGHTA, CDR2 FQGTGA. There are 15 residues in the CDR3. CDR3: CASSPHGTGDYGYTF. CDR3 nucleotides: TGTGCCAGCAGCCCTCACGGGACAGGGGACTATGGCTACACCTTC.

This chain connects TRBV6-5 to TRBJ2-7; D ambiguous. The length of the CDR3 is 13 residues. Trimming shortened V by 1 base and J by 3 bases, and 7 bases separated the two germline ends. In germline, CDR1 is MNHEY, CDR2 SVGAGI. DNA of the CDR3: TGTGCCAGCAGTTACTTTCAGGACTACGAGCAGTACTTC. Amino acids: CASSYFQDYEQYF.

CDR3 sequence (DNA): TGTGCCAGCAGTTTCGGTAGCCACAATGAGCAGTTCTTC. As protein: CASSFGSHNEQFF. The rearrangement uses TRBV27 and TRBJ2-1; D ambiguous. This CDR3 has 13 residues. Trimming shortened V by 3 bases and J by 5 bases, and 8 bases separated the two germline ends. Germline V lookup: CDR1 MNHEY, CDR2 SMNVEV (reference sequence).

The V call is TRBV7-2, the J call TRBJ2-3, with 8 bases fitting TRBD1. Trimming cost V 5 bases and J 4 bases; bases outside gene matches: 8. Germline-derived CDR1 and CDR2 are SGHTA and FQGNSA. The CDR3 has 15 amino acids. CDR3 loop: CASSPGQGGPDTQYF. As DNA, the CDR3 is TGTGCCAGCAGCCCTGGACAGGGTGGTCCAGATACGCAGTATTTT.

The gene calls are TRBV2 and TRBJ2-5; TRBD1 agrees at 10 bases. The J call may be in error: the DNA end matches TRBJ2-7 better. The germline V gene encodes CDR1 SNHLY and CDR2 FYNNEI. There are 14 residues in the CDR3. CDR3 region: CASSPGQGIYEQYF. CDR3 nucleotide sequence: TGTGCCAGCAGCCCGGGACAGGGGATCTACGAGCAGTACTTC.

The chain employs TRBV30 and TRBJ1-1, with 9 bases that match TRBD1. This CDR3 has 14 amino acids. CDR1 and CDR2 from the germline V gene are GTSNPN and SVGIG (reference sequence). Trimming removed 3 bases from V and 4 bases from J; junction bases left unmatched: 6. CDR3 residues: CAWRNRGRLTEAFF. The CDR3, as DNA: TGTGCCTGGAGAAACAGGGGGCGGCTCACTGAAGCTTTCTTT.

This clone was detected once. V usage is TRBV27 and J usage is TRBJ2-1, with 10 bases identical to TRBD1. V lost 5 bases, J lost 3 bases, and 7 bases stayed unmatched. CDR1 and CDR2 from the germline V gene are MNHEY and SMNVEV (reference sequence). This CDR3 has 16 residues. In nucleotides, the CDR3 is TGTGCCAGCAGTCCGCCGGGACAGGGGCGCTACAATGAGCAGTTCTTC. Amino acid sequence: CASSPPGQGRYNEQFF.

This chain uses TRBV4-3 with TRBJ2-1; 9 bases are shared with TRBD1. The ends lost 2 bases at V and 7 bases at J; junction bases unmatched: 6. Germline loops: CDR1 LGHNA, CDR2 YSLEER. The CDR3 has 15 residues. CDR3 in DNA: TGCGCCAGCAGCCAATGGACAGGGGCGGGGAATGAGCAGTTCTTC. This sequence encodes CASSQWTGAGNEQFF.

The chain uses TRBV10-2 and TRBJ1-4, with 11 bases that match TRBD1. CDR3 length: 13 residues. Germline assignment: CDR1 WSHSY and CDR2 SAAADI. The V segment lost 4 bases and the J segment 8 bases; nucleotides outside the gene matches: 0. The chain's CDR3 is CASSGTGGEKLFF. The DNA for the CDR3 is TGCGCCAGCAGTGGGACAGGGGGCGAAAAACTGTTTTTT.

The rearrangement links TRBV27 to TRBJ2-6; TRBD1 aligns across 8 bases. J lost 0 bases, V lost 5 bases, and 9 bases had no gene match. The CDR3 is made up of 18 amino acids. Germline V gene sequence: CDR1 MNHEY, CDR2 SMNVEV (reference sequence). Written as DNA, the CDR3 is TGTGCCAGCAGTAGGGACAGGATTATGCACTCTGGGGCCAACGTCCTGACTTTC. This sequence encodes CASSRDRIMHSGANVLTF.

J is TRBJ2-3 and V is TRBV7-9; D possibly corresponds to TRBD2 (5 bases). This CDR3 contains 17 residues. Germline V lookup: CDR1 SEHNR, CDR2 FQNEAQ (reference sequence). Trimming left V 1 base short and J 5 bases short, with 19 bases between. In DNA, the CDR3 is TGTGCCAGCAGCTTAGAGGCTAAGAGGGTAGGGATAGATACGCAGTATTTT. This gives the protein CASSLEAKRVGIDTQYF.

CDR3: CASSWTSGGASYNEQFF. As DNA, the CDR3 is TGTGCCAGCAGCTGGACTAGCGGGGGGGCAAGCTACAATGAGCAGTTCTTC. This rearrangement joins TRBV13 to TRBJ2-1; TRBD2 aligns across 15 bases. This CDR3 comprises 17 residues. Trimming at V came to 4 bases and at J to 3 bases, leaving 4 bases not matched to a gene. Germline CDR1 and CDR2: PRHDT and FYEKMQ (reference sequence).

V usage is TRBV30 and J usage is TRBJ2-3, with a tentative D call TRBD2 (6 bases). Germline V gene lookup returns CDR1 GTSNPN and CDR2 SVGIG (reference sequence). This CDR3 spans 13 amino acids. V was trimmed by 1 base and J by 6 bases, leaving 11 bases between them. As DNA, the CDR3 is TGTGCCTGGAGTGGGGGGACTGGGGATACGCAGTATTTT. Translation gives CAWSGGTGDTQYF. Full variable domain (rest looked up from reference TRBV30 and TRBJ2-3): SQTIHQWPATLVQPVGSPLSLECTVEGTSNPNLYWYRQAAGRGLQLLFYSVGIGQISSEVPQNLSASRPQDRQFILSSKKLLLSDSGFYLCAWSGGTGDTQYFGPGTRLTVL.

The chain uses TRBV2 and TRBJ2-1, with TRBD2 identical over 12 bases. V dropped 8 bases and J dropped 7; count of bases not matched to a gene: 9. Germline values: CDR1 SNHLY, CDR2 FYNNEI. CDR3 size: 15 residues. The DNA of the CDR3 is TGTGCCAGCGAGACTAGCGGGGGCCTACCGAATGAGCAGTTCTTC. Its translation is CASETSGGLPNEQFF.

In the case of this clone: The identical CDR3 is also encoded by other nucleotide sequences in the sample. The chain carries TRBV19 and TRBJ1-5; maybe TRBD1 (6 bases). CDR1 is LNHDA and CDR2 is SQIVND in the germline V gene (reference sequence). With 6 bases removed from V and 0 bases from J, the gap between germline ends came to 21 bases. The CDR3 length is 18 residues. DNA for the CDR3: TGTGCCAGTAGCTTGGCGGAACAGGGAGTCTATAGCAATCAGCCCCAGCATTTT. Residues: CASSLAEQGVYSNQPQHF. Combining the CDR3 with reference TRBV19 and TRBJ1-5 gives the whole variable domain DGGITQSPKYLFRKEGQNVTLSCEQNLNHDAMYWYRQDPGQGLRLIYYSQIVNDFQKGDIAEGYSVSREKKESFPLTVTSAQKNPTAFYLCASSLAEQGVYSNQPQHFGDGTRLSIL.